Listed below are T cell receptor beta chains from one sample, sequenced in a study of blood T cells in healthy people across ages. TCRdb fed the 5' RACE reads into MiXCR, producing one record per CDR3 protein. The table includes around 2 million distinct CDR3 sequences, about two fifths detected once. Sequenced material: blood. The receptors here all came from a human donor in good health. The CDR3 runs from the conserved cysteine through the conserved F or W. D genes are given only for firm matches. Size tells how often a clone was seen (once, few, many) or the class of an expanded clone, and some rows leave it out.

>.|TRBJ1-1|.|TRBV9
TGTGCCAGCAGCCGACAGAACATGAACACTGAAGCTTTCTTT
CASSRQNMNTEAFF
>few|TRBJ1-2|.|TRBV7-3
TGTGCCAGCAGCTTAAACCCCGTGGGGGACCGGATCTATGGCTACACCTTC
CASSLNPVGDRIYGYTF
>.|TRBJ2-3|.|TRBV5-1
TGCGCCAGCAGCTTGTATACTACACGAACAGATACGCAGTATTTT
CASSLYTTRTDTQYF
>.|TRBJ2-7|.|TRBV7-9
TGTGCCAGCAGTGTTACAGGGAGCGTCTTCTACGAGCAGTACTTC
CASSVTGSVFYEQYF
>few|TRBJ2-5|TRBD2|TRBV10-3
TGTGCCATCAGTGGGCCCCTAGGACTAGCGGGGGGCCCGGAGACCCAGTACTTC
CAISGPLGLAGGPETQYF
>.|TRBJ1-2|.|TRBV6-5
TGTGCCAGCAGTTACTCTCAGGGTCATGGCTACACCTTC
CASSYSQGHGYTF
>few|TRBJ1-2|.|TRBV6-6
TGTGCCAGCAGTTACGCGGACAGTCATGGCTACACCTTC
CASSYADSHGYTF
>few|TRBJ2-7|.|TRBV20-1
TGCAGTGCTAGTTCGGACGGAGCAACCTACGAGCAGTACTTC
CSASSDGATYEQYF
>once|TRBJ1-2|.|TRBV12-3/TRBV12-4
TGTGCCAGCAGTTTTGGGCAGGGCTACACCTTC
CASSFGQGYTF
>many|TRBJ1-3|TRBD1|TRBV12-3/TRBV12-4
TGTGCCAGCAGTTTAACAGGGGTGGACACCATATATTTT
CASSLTGVDTIYF
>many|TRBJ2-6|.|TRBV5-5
TGTGCCAGCAGCTTGGGCATGCGGCGGACGGGGAGCTCTGGGGCCAACGTCCTGACTTTC
CASSLGMRRTGSSGANVLTF
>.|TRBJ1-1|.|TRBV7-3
TGTGCCAGCAGCTTACAGGTTCAAACTGAAGCTTTCTTT
CASSLQVQTEAFF
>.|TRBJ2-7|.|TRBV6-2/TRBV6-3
TGTGCCAGCAGTTACCAAGACCCAGCCTACGAGCAGTACTTC
CASSYQDPAYEQYF
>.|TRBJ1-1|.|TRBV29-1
TGCAGCGCGTCAGCCTCGGTTATGACTGAAGCTTTCTTT
CSASASVMTEAFF
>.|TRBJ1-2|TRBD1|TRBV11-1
TGTGCCAGCAGCTTAAAGATAACAGGGGGAGTCCTCTATGGCTACACCTTC
CASSLKITGGVLYGYTF
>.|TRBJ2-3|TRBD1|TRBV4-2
TGTGCCAGCAGCCAGGGACAGCCGCTAGCACAAGGTACGCAGTATTTT
CASSQGQPLAQGTQYF
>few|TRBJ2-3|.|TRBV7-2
TGTGCCAGCAGCTTAATGATAGGTTACACAGATACGCAGTATTTT
CASSLMIGYTDTQYF
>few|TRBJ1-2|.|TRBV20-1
TGCAGTGCTACCGACAGGCTTCTCTATGGCTACACCTTC
CSATDRLLYGYTF
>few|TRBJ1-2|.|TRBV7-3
TGTGCCAGCTCTTCCTCGGCACAAGCTAACTATGGCTACACCTTC
CASSSSAQANYGYTF
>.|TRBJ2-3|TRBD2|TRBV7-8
TGTGCCAGCAGCCCGGGGGGGCACCCAGATACGCAGTATTTT
CASSPGGHPDTQYF
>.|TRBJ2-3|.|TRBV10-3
TGTGCCATCAGTGATCTGGAAACAGATACGCAGTATTTT
CAISDLETDTQYF
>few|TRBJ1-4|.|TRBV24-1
TGTGCCATTCCGGGACACCGTAATGAAAAACTGTTTTTT
CAIPGHRNEKLFF
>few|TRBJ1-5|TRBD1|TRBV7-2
TGTGCCAGCAGCGACAGGGCGTCTCATCAGCCCCAGCATTTT
CASSDRASHQPQHF
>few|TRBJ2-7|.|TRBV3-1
TGTGCCAGCAGCCAAGTGAGGACAAGCTACGAGCAGTACTTC
CASSQVRTSYEQYF
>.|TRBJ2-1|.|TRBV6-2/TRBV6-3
TGTGCCAGCAGTACCCTCTCTAGCAATGAGCAGTTCTTC
CASSTLSSNEQFF